What follows is one T cell receptor (beta chain) and its context. Negative isolation was used for CD8+ and CD4+ T cells and FACS enrichment for TEMRA cells. This sample stems from a study of CD8 T cells in Susac syndrome. When the RNA was reverse transcribed, random hexamers were used with an input of roughly 0.45 to 1 ug. The immunoSEQ assay covered 54 Vbeta and 13 Jbeta segments for CDR3. TCRdb used MiXCR to reprocess the immunoSEQ multiplex PCR reads, holding one entry per CDR3 protein. The sample consists of more than 150,000 distinct CDR3 sequences, over 85% of them appearing once. CDR1 and CDR2 (germline): SEHNR, FQNEAQ (reference sequence). CDR3 length equals 16 residues. V was clipped by 5 bases and J by 1 base, with 17 bases between them.

The V gene is TRBV7-9, the J gene TRBJ1-1; D is unclear. Sequencing input: CD4+ T cells from PBMCs. This sequence originates from a human donor in good health. As DNA, the CDR3 is TGTGCCAGCAGCCCGAGGGTCTTGGAGGCGAACACTGAAGCTTTCTTT. Its protein product is CASSPRVLEANTEAFF.